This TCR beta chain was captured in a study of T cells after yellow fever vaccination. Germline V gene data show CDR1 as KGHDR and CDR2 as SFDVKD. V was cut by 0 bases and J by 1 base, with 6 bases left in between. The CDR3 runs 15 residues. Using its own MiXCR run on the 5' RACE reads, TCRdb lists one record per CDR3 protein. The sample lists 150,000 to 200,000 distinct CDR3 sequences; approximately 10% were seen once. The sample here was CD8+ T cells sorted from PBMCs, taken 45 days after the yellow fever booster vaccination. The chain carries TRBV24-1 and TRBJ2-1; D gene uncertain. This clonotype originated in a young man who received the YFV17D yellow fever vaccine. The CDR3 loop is CATSDLDGSYNEQFF. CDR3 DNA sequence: TGTGCCACCAGTGATTTGGACGGATCCTACAATGAGCAGTTCTTC.